These 32 T cell receptor beta chains were all obtained from the same sample, sequenced in a study of CD8+ T cells in alopecia areata. cDNA prepared by RNA extraction and subsequent reverse transcription served as the template for sequencing. The data were produced by immunoSEQ multiplex PCR, yet TCRdb's version contains in-frame clones alone and is incomplete. The sample presents approximately 300,000 clones, none singletons. Cells from pooled cutaneous lymph nodes were sorted by CD4, CD8alpha, NKG2D, NKG2ACE and other markers. Sequencing was done on a sample of CD4+ T cells sorted from a lymph node. These receptors all come from a C3H/HeJ mouse with alopecia areata. For this mouse line, the MHC haplotype is H2-k.

In this sample, this clone turned up a few times. Mouse gene names apply. Read data end 4 residues before the CDR3 end; the end is taken from the germline J gene. Other DNA sequences in this specimen translate into the identical CDR3. The chain combines TRBV19 with TRBJ2-5; TRBD2 matches 9 bases. V trimming: 4 bases; J trimming: 2 bases; junction bases outside the gene matches: 2. Germline V gives CDR1 FNHDT, CDR2 SITEND (reference sequence). The CDR3 length is 14 residues. The chain's CDR3 is CASSPTGGQDTQYF. The sequenced CDR3 bases are TGTGCCAGCAGTCCGACTGGGGGCCAAGAC.

This clone was observed a few times. Gene names follow the mouse nomenclature. Coverage ceases 4 residues before the CDR3 finishes, and the germline J gene fills in the end. The chain carries TRBV19 and TRBJ2-1; 11 bases match TRBD2. The length of the CDR3 is 15 residues. The germline V gene has CDR1 FNHDT and CDR2 SITEND (reference sequence). V dropped 4 bases and J dropped 5; count of bases not matched to a gene: 5. This chain's CDR3 is CASSPNWGGNAEQFF. The sequenced CDR3 bases are TGTGCCAGCAGTCCTAACTGGGGGGGCAATGCT.

A few counts support this clone. Gene labels here are mouse ones. CDR3 amino acids: CASSQDLDRGAETLYF. CDR3 bases read: TGTGCCAGCAGCCAAGATCTGGACAGGGGTGCAGAA. The V and J genes are TRBV5 and TRBJ2-3; 8 bases line up with TRBD1. The read ends 4 residues before the CDR3 terminus; that terminus is restored from the germline J gene. The germline CDR1 and CDR2 sequences are LGHNA and YNLKQL (reference sequence). Unmatched junction bases numbered 3, after V lost 0 bases and J lost 1 base. The CDR3 runs to 16 residues.

Concerning this clone itself: Gene names are mouse gene names. The read halts 4 residues ahead of the CDR3 end, with the missing end drawn from the germline J gene. V usage is TRBV1 and J usage is TRBJ2-2, with D uncertain. V was clipped by 3 bases and J by 0 bases, with 5 bases between them. There are 14 residues in the CDR3. Germline values: CDR1 NSQYPW, CDR2 LRSPGD (reference sequence). CDR3 amino acids: CTCSAPTNTGQLYF. Incomplete CDR3 DNA: TGCACCTGCAGTGCTCCAACAAACACCGGG.

On this clone itself: These gene names are mouse names. The CDR3 end falls 4 residues outside the read, so it is completed with the germline J gene. Other DNA sequences in the sample encode the same CDR3. This chain connects TRBV5 to TRBJ2-2; TRBD1 matches 8 bases. Trimming at V came to 3 bases and at J to 2 bases, leaving 2 bases not matched to a gene. The germline V gene has CDR1 LGHNA and CDR2 YNLKQL (reference sequence). This CDR3 is 15 amino acids long. The CDR3: CASSQQGANTGQLYF. The part of the CDR3 DNA that was read is TGTGCCAGCAGCCAGCAGGGGGCGAACACCGGG.

This clone showed up just a few times. The gene symbols are mouse symbols. Read coverage stops 4 residues before the CDR3 terminus; the germline J gene supplies the remainder. The chain recombines TRBV19 with TRBJ2-7, with 7 nucleotides matching TRBD2. Germline CDR1 and CDR2: FNHDT and SITEND (reference sequence). This CDR3 is built from 14 residues. The V segment lost 1 base and the J segment 3 bases; nucleotides outside the gene matches: 4. Incomplete CDR3 DNA: TGTGCCAGCAGTATATACTGGGGCCTCTAT. Its protein is CASSIYWGLY. The full-length CDR3 reads as CASSIYWGLYEQYF.

This clone was detected a few times. Gene and germline names: mouse. The CDR3 goes on 4 residues after the read ends, and that part is filled in from the germline J gene. The chain has TRBV13-3 and TRBJ2-5; maybe TRBD1 (6 bases). CDR1 and CDR2 from the germline V gene are NNHDY and SYVADS. CDR3 length equals 13 residues. Trimming shortened V by 4 bases and J by 2 bases, and 8 bases separated the two germline ends. The part of the CDR3 DNA that was read is TGTGCCAGCAGTACAGGGTCCCAAGAC. Its protein is CASSTGSQD. The complete CDR3 reads CASSTGSQDTQYF.

About this clone itself: The listed genes are named as in mouse. The missing CDR3 end, 4 residues past where the read stops, is filled in from the germline J gene. V and J are TRBV13-2 and TRBJ2-3; TRBD2 is a possible D gene (7 bases). The CDR3 totals 17 residues. Trimming cost V 1 base and J 0 bases, with 15 bases left between them. Germline CDR1 and CDR2: NNHNN and SYGAGS (reference sequence). CDR3 DNA, as far as it was read: TGTGCCAGCGGTGATTATCCGAGGGGGGGTAGTGCAGAA. It codes for CASGDYPRGGSAE. The whole CDR3 reads CASGDYPRGGSAETLYF.

This clone was observed a few times. Mouse gene names apply. The read ends 4 residues early relative to the CDR3; the germline J gene fills the gap. The chain joins TRBV19 to TRBJ2-1; 7 nucleotides agree with TRBD1. The V gene's germline CDR1 is FNHDT and CDR2 SITEND (reference sequence). V was pared by 9 bases and J by 3 bases, with 6 bases of the junction left unmatched. The CDR3 contains 13 residues. The CDR3 region is CAIQRQGYAEQFF. The covered CDR3 bases are TGTGCCATCCAACGACAGGGCTATGCT. The variable domain in full, with the rest retrieved from reference TRBV19 and TRBJ2-1, is GGIITQTPKFLIGQEGQKLTLKCQQNFNHDTMYWYRQDSGKGLRLIYYSITENDLQKGDLSEGYDASREKKSSFSLTVTSAQKNEMAVFLCAIQRQGYAEQFFGPGTRLTVL.

For this clone: Germline and genes: mouse. The read gets to within 4 residues of the CDR3 end, and the germline J gene fills in the rest. The J gene is TRBJ2-1, the V gene TRBV13-1; TRBD1 is a possible D gene (6 bases). The CDR3 spans 15 residues. V was clipped by 3 bases and J by 0 bases, with 10 bases between them. CDR1 and CDR2 from the germline V gene are NSHNY and SYGAGN. The covered CDR3 bases are TGTGCCAGCAGTGGGGACAATAATAACTATGCT. This translates into CASSGDNNNYA. The CDR3 as a whole reads CASSGDNNNYAEQFF.

On this clone: Gene names and germline match the mouse. The read halts 4 residues ahead of the CDR3 end, with the missing end drawn from the germline J gene. The rearrangement links TRBV5 to TRBJ2-3, with D possibly matching TRBD2 (5 bases). The germline V gene has CDR1 LGHNA and CDR2 YNLKQL (reference sequence). This CDR3 contains 16 residues. The V gene lost 0 bases and the J gene lost 0 bases, with 10 bases spanning the gap. The CDR3 bases that were read are TGTGCCAGCAGCCAAGAGGTCAGGACTAGTGCAGAA. It is translated as CASSQEVRTSAE. The CDR3 as a whole reads CASSQEVRTSAETLYF.

This clone has only a few counts. Genes and germline come from the mouse. The CDR3 end lies 4 residues beyond the end of the read and is filled in from the germline J gene. Other DNA sequences from this sample encode an identical CDR3 as well. The rearrangement joins TRBV1 to TRBJ1-2; TRBD1 matches 8 bases. V was clipped by 3 bases and J by 0 bases; unmatched bases: 3. The CDR3 runs to 15 residues. Germline CDR1 NSQYPW, CDR2 LRSPGD (reference sequence). The CDR3 here is CTCSAYRGANSDYTF. The CDR3 bases that were read are TGCACCTGCAGTGCGTACAGGGGGGCAAACTCC.

There are a few counts of this clone. Gene names are the mouse ones. The sequence runs out 4 residues before the end of the CDR3; the remainder is reconstructed from the germline J gene. Different DNA sequences within this sample yield the same CDR3. The chain employs TRBV13-1 and TRBJ2-1; TRBD2 matches 11 bases. The CDR3 loop spans 15 amino acids. Germline trimming cut 3 bases from V and 3 bases from J; bases unmatched to any gene: 2. From germline, CDR1 is NSHNY and CDR2 SYGAGN. CDR3 amino acids: CASSGDWGPYAEQFF. The part of the CDR3 DNA that was read is TGTGCCAGCAGTGGGGACTGGGGGCCCTATGCT.

A word on this clone: Germline and genes here are mouse. The CDR3 is cut off 4 residues early in the read; its end comes from the germline J gene. The identical CDR3 is also encoded by other nucleotide sequences in the sample. The chain is built from TRBV13-2 and TRBJ2-2; 10 bases agree with TRBD1. Germline V gene sequence: CDR1 NNHNN, CDR2 SYGAGS (reference sequence). V was clipped by 5 bases and J by 3 bases; unmatched bases: 1. The CDR3 spans 14 residues. The CDR3: CASGDRGDTGQLYF. CDR3 bases read: TGTGCCAGCGGGGACAGGGGGGACACCGGG.

This clone has a handful of counts. These gene names are mouse names. The CDR3 end is not reached by the read, which stops 4 residues before it; the germline J gene fills it in. Other DNA sequences in the sample encode the same CDR3. The chain uses TRBV1 and TRBJ2-2; 9 bases align to TRBD2. The length of the CDR3 is 16 residues. Germline V gene data show CDR1 as NSQYPW and CDR2 as LRSPGD (reference sequence). Trimming removed 1 base from V and 0 bases from J; junction bases left unmatched: 0. CDR3 sequence reads: CTCSAGTGANTGQLYF. Incomplete CDR3 DNA: TGCACCTGCAGTGCAGGGACTGGGGCAAACACCGGG. Looking up the rest from reference TRBV1 and TRBJ2-2 gives the full variable domain: VTLLEQNPRWRLVPRGQAVNLRCILKNSQYPWMSWYQQDLQKQLQWLFTLRSPGDKEVKSLPGADYLATRVTDTELRLQVANMSQGRTLYCTCSAGTGANTGQLYFGEGSKLTVL.

Points on this clone: Gene names are mouse gene names. The read comes to an end 4 residues before the CDR3 does, leaving the germline J gene to fill in the end. The same CDR3 also results from other DNA sequences found in this sample. The chain carries TRBV31 and TRBJ1-2; weak D call: TRBD1 (6 bases). Germline V gene data show CDR1 as GKSSPN and CDR2 as SITVG. CDR3 length equals 13 residues. V was clipped by 0 bases and J by 4 bases, with 9 bases between them. The chain's CDR3 is CAWSLGAGSDYTF. The CDR3 DNA, read in part, is TGTGCCTGGAGTCTGGGGGCTGGCTCC.

This clone was seen only a few times. The germline and genes are mouse ones. The missing CDR3 end, 4 residues past where the read stops, is filled in from the germline J gene. The chain couples TRBV5 to TRBJ1-2, with D possibly matching TRBD1 (5 bases). CDR1 is LGHNA, CDR2 YNLKQL, per germline (reference sequence). The CDR3 length is 15 residues. With 0 bases removed from V and 2 bases from J, the gap between germline ends came to 10 bases. CDR3 amino acids: CASSQDGRVNSDYTF. CDR3 bases read: TGTGCCAGCAGCCAAGATGGCAGGGTGAACTCC.

As to this clone: Gene names are mouse gene names. The missing CDR3 end, 4 residues past where the read stops, is filled in from the germline J gene. V is TRBV5 and J is TRBJ2-4, with a weak D call TRBD1 (6 bases). The CDR3 loop spans 13 amino acids. Per germline, CDR1 LGHNA and CDR2 YNLKQL (reference sequence). This CDR3 is CASSHLQGNTLYF. Incomplete CDR3 DNA: TGTGCCAGCAGCCACTTACAGGGAAAC.

Points on this clone: Gene names follow the mouse nomenclature. The observed sequence ends 4 residues before the CDR3 terminus, with the missing tail filled in from the germline J gene. The same CDR3 can be traced to other DNA sequences in this sample. The V call is TRBV13-1, the J call TRBJ2-5; 9 bases align to TRBD2. From germline, CDR1 is NSHNY and CDR2 SYGAGN. V was pared by 0 bases and J by 3 bases, with 2 bases of the junction left unmatched. CDR3 size: 15 residues. The covered CDR3 bases are TGTGCCAGCAGTGATGCGACTGGGGGTCAAGAC. Protein: CASSDATGGQD. The whole CDR3 protein is CASSDATGGQDTQYF.

This clone has just a few counts. A much larger clone sits a single nucleotide away, making a read error possible. Gene names follow the mouse nomenclature. The sequenced fragment ends 4 residues before the CDR3 boundary, so the rest is inferred from the germline J gene. The sample has other DNA sequences that encode this CDR3 too. The chain links TRBV1 to TRBJ2-2; 8 positions match TRBD1. V shed 3 bases, J shed 2 bases, and the junction held 2 bases outside the gene matches. The CDR3 totals 15 residues. Germline CDR1 is NSQYPW and CDR2 is LRSPGD (reference sequence). Partial CDR3 DNA: TGCACCTGCAGTGCCCGGACAGGGAACACCGGG. Translated: CTCSARTGNTG. The full CDR3 is CTCSARTGNTGQLYF.

This clone was seen a few times. Each gene name is a mouse one. The CDR3 sequence: CTCSAAGGLNSDYTF. CDR3 bases read: TGCACCTGCAGTGCGGCAGGGGGCCTAAACTCC. The chain links TRBV1 to TRBJ1-2, with TRBD1 identical over 8 bases. The read falls 4 residues short of the CDR3 end, and the missing part is taken from the germline J gene. CDR1 NSQYPW and CDR2 LRSPGD come from the germline V gene (reference sequence). Trimming took 3 bases from V and 1 from J; bases not matched to a gene: 4. The CDR3 spans 15 residues.

This clone has a handful of counts. Mouse gene names and germline throughout. The CDR3 end falls 4 residues outside the read, so it is completed with the germline J gene. V is TRBV13-3 and J is TRBJ2-2; TRBD2 aligns across 8 bases. The CDR3 consists of 14 residues. The germline gives CDR1 NNHDY, CDR2 SYVADS. The J segment lost 0 bases and the V segment lost 7 bases, leaving 2 bases of the junction unmatched. The CDR3 spells CASVTGANTGQLYF. CDR3 DNA (partial): TGTGCCAGCGTGACTGGGGCAAACACCGGG.

This clone was found a few times. Gene names are the mouse ones. CDR3 in amino acids: CASSDVKGDTGQLYF. The sequenced part of the CDR3 DNA is TGTGCCAGCAGTGATGTGAAGGGTGACACCGGG. The V and J genes are TRBV13-1 and TRBJ2-2, with no clear D. Coverage ceases 4 residues before the CDR3 finishes, and the germline J gene fills in the end. This CDR3 comprises 15 residues. CDR1 is NSHNY and CDR2 is SYGAGN in the germline V gene. Between the trimmed V and J ends, which lost 0 bases and 3 bases, there was a span of 9 bases.

This clone was counted only a few times. The genes are named according to mouse. With the read ending 4 residues before the CDR3 end, the germline J gene is used to fill in that end. The chain links TRBV19 to TRBJ2-7, with 12 bases aligning to TRBD2. CDR1 FNHDT and CDR2 SITEND come from the germline V gene (reference sequence). The length of the CDR3 is 15 residues. CDR3 DNA, as far as it was read: TGTGCCAGCAGTCTCCGGGACTGGGGGGAATAT. Residues: CASSLRDWGEY. The whole CDR3 sequence reads CASSLRDWGEYEQYF.

Note on this clone: Gene names and germline refer to mouse. The DNA ends 4 residues before the CDR3 does, and the rest of the CDR3 is filled in from the germline J gene. The J gene is TRBJ2-7, the V gene TRBV13-3, with D tentatively TRBD1 (6 bases). This CDR3 spans 13 amino acids. Germline V gene data show CDR1 as NNHDY and CDR2 as SYVADS. V gave up 6 bases and J gave up 0 bases, with 10 bases separating them. CDR3 DNA, as far as it was read: TGTGCCAGCAAGCCCAGGGGCTCCTAT. This sequence encodes CASKPRGSY. The entire CDR3 protein reads CASKPRGSYEQYF.

Worth noting for this clone: The listed genes are named as in mouse. Sequencing ends 4 residues short of the CDR3 end; the germline J gene provides the rest. The chain is built from TRBV13-1 and TRBJ2-5, with 14 bases that match TRBD2. This CDR3 is built from 17 residues. J lost 2 bases, V lost 3 bases, and 5 bases had no gene match. The germline V gene encodes CDR1 NSHNY and CDR2 SYGAGN. The sequenced part of the CDR3 DNA is TGTGCCAGCAGTGGGAAGGGACTGGGGGGGCCCCAAGAC. It translates to CASSGKGLGGPQD. In full, the CDR3 reads CASSGKGLGGPQDTQYF.

For this clone: The gene symbols are mouse symbols. CDR3 DNA, as far as it was read: TGTGCCAGCGGTGATAGGGGTGTCGACCAAGAC. This gives the protein CASGDRGVDQD. In full, the CDR3 is CASGDRGVDQDTQYF. V usage is TRBV13-2 and J usage is TRBJ2-5; a possible D gene is TRBD1 (5 bases). The DNA ends 4 residues before the CDR3 does, and the rest of the CDR3 is filled in from the germline J gene. CDR3 size: 15 residues. Trimming pared 1 base from V and 1 base from J, leaving 10 bases between. The germline V gene encodes CDR1 NNHNN and CDR2 SYGAGS (reference sequence).

Note on this clone: Gene and germline names: mouse. The read comes to an end 4 residues before the CDR3 does, leaving the germline J gene to fill in the end. The identical CDR3 is also encoded by other nucleotide sequences in the sample. The chain combines TRBV5 with TRBJ2-1, with D perhaps matching TRBD1 (6 bases). The V and J ends lost 1 base and 0 bases respectively, with 7 bases between them. The length of the CDR3 is 15 residues. Per the germline V gene, CDR1 is LGHNA and CDR2 is YNLKQL (reference sequence). Partial CDR3 DNA: TGTGCCAGCAGCCAAGCGGGACATAACTATGCT. As protein: CASSQAGHNYA. The entire CDR3 is CASSQAGHNYAEQFF.

Comments on this clone: Gene names and germline refer to mouse. The CDR3 is cut off 4 residues early in the read; its end comes from the germline J gene. The rearrangement uses TRBV4 and TRBJ2-1, with TRBD2 matching 10 bases. CDR3 size: 16 residues. Losses at the gene ends were 5 bases for V and 0 bases for J; bases not matched to a gene: 4. Per the germline V gene, CDR1 is LGHDT and CDR2 is YNNKQL (reference sequence). The part of the CDR3 DNA that was read is TGTGCCAGCAGCCAGGGACTGGGGAATAACTATGCT. The encoded protein is CASSQGLGNNYA. The CDR3 as a whole reads CASSQGLGNNYAEQFF. The full variable domain, completed using reference TRBV4 and TRBJ2-1, is ETAVFQTPNYHVTQVGNEVSFNCKQTLGHDTMYWYKQDSKKLLKIMFSYNNKQLIVNETVPRRFSPQSSDKAHLNLRIKSVEPEDSAVYLCASSQGLGNNYAEQFFGPGTRLTVL.

Only a few counts were recorded for this clone. Each gene name is a mouse one. From the germline J gene comes the end of the CDR3, since the read stops 4 residues before it. The genes are TRBV13-2 and TRBJ2-5, with 11 bases aligning to TRBD2. V dropped 7 bases and J dropped 3; count of bases not matched to a gene: 4. The CDR3 runs 14 residues. CDR1 and CDR2 from the germline V gene are NNHNN and SYGAGS (reference sequence). CDR3 region: CASLDWGGQDTQYF. The sequenced CDR3 bases are TGTGCCAGCCTCGACTGGGGGGGACAAGAC.

Concerning this clone: Gene and germline names: mouse. The CDR3 end falls 4 residues outside the read, so it is completed with the germline J gene. Other DNA sequences in the same sample also yield this CDR3. The chain combines TRBV5 with TRBJ2-1; 10 bases fit TRBD2. The CDR3 spans 16 residues. V shed 1 base and J 1 base; nucleotides not matched to a gene: 1. Germline-derived CDR1 and CDR2 are LGHNA and YNLKQL (reference sequence). The sequenced part of the CDR3 DNA is TGTGCCAGCAGCCAAGCGACTGGGGGGAACTATGCT. Protein: CASSQATGGNYA. The complete CDR3 protein is CASSQATGGNYAEQFF.

In this sample, this clone turned up a few times. Mouse gene names and germline throughout. The sequenced part of the CDR3 DNA is TGTGCCAGCAGTGATGCTCTGGGGAGCTTTAACCAAGAC. The encoded protein is CASSDALGSFNQD. The entire CDR3 protein reads CASSDALGSFNQDTQYF. V usage is TRBV13-1 and J usage is TRBJ2-5; possible D gene TRBD2, 6 bases. Read data end 4 residues before the CDR3 end; the end is taken from the germline J gene. The V gene's germline CDR1 is NSHNY and CDR2 SYGAGN. The CDR3 is 17 amino acids. V lost 0 bases and J 0 bases, leaving 14 bases between the germline ends.